This entry concerns a single T cell receptor beta chain. This sample was included in a study of T cell changes during pregnancy in multiple sclerosis. Assay used: immunoSEQ multiplex PCR; TCRdb lists only in-frame clones, some missing. The sample yields about 40,000 clones, around nine tenths seen once. This CDR3 contains 16 residues. Germline CDR1 is LNHNV and CDR2 is YYDKDF (reference sequence). J was trimmed by 3 bases and V by 4 bases; bases with no gene match: 5. The chain has TRBV15 and TRBJ1-4; TRBD1 agrees at 10 bases. The TCR sequence derives from a female donor with multiple sclerosis, enrolled in a pregnancy study. Source: CD8+ T cells from peripheral blood mononuclear cells, taken before pregnancy. Written as DNA, the CDR3 is TGTGCCACCAGCACGGGGGACAGGGGACCTAATGAAAAACTGTTTTTT. It translates to CATSTGDRGPNEKLFF.